Listed below are T cell receptor beta chains from one sample, sequenced in a study of blood T cell repertoires in COVID-19. Clones were sequenced by immunoSEQ multiplex PCR, and TCRdb holds only the in-frame ones, with some missing. The table has 40,000 to 50,000 clones, approximately 83% seen once. Sequenced material: peripheral blood. The receptors stem from a human donor in a cohort sampled during active COVID-19. The donor label of this sample is uncertain. CDR3s include the opening cysteine and the closing phenylalanine or tryptophan. D genes are given only for firm matches. Expanded clones are given a class, and other clones once, few, many or no size at all.

CASSPVLAGGLYNEQFF | TGTGCCAGCAGTCCGGTTTTAGCGGGGGGCCTGTACAATGAGCAGTTCTTC | NA | TRBJ2-1 | TRBD2 | TRBV6-6
CASSPQGAPTYEQYF | TGCGCCAGCAGCCCACAGGGGGCTCCGACCTACGAGCAGTACTTC | NA | TRBJ2-7 | TRBD1 | TRBV5-1
CASSLGQGREKLFF | TGCGCCAGCAGCCTTGGACAGGGTCGTGAAAAACTGTTTTTT | NA | TRBJ1-4 | TRBD1 | TRBV5-1
CASSTTSGNEQFF | TGTGCCAGCAGCACTACTAGCGGGAATGAGCAGTTCTTC | NA | TRBJ2-1 | TRBD2 | TRBV7-3
CASKPGDGNEQFF | TGTGCCAGCAAGCCGGGAGACGGCAATGAGCAGTTCTTC | NA | TRBJ2-1 | NA | TRBV27
CAWSVRQAEAFF | TGTGCCTGGAGTGTAAGGCAGGCTGAAGCTTTCTTT | NA | TRBJ1-1 | NA | TRBV30
CASSPLGTGELFF | TGTGCTAGCAGCCCCCTAGGAACCGGGGAGCTGTTTTTT | NA | TRBJ2-2 | NA | TRBV7-7
CASSSYRGEETQYF | TGTGCCAGCAGCTCATACAGGGGGGAAGAGACCCAGTACTTC | NA | TRBJ2-5 | TRBD1 | TRBV7-2
CASSLDGTGDYEQYF | TGTGCCAGCAGCTTAGACGGGACAGGAGATTACGAGCAGTACTTC | NA | TRBJ2-7 | TRBD1 | TRBV7-6
CASSPSRNQETQYF | TGTGCCAGCAGCCCCTCGAGAAACCAAGAGACCCAGTACTTC | once | TRBJ2-5 | NA | TRBV3-1/TRBV3-2